This TCR beta chain was observed in a study of cytomegalovirus exposure and HLA in healthy donors. Study background: Out of about 180 million T cells, an earlier analysis found around 120 million unique TCR beta sequences in total.

The PCR made use of 60 Vbeta and 13 Jbeta primers. Repertoires were generated with immunoSEQ multiplex PCR, while TCRdb's copy carries only in-frame clones and drops some. The table lists 210,000 or so clones, around 86% of them singletons. Germline loops: CDR1 SGHTA, CDR2 FQGNSA. Losses at the gene ends were 1 base for V and 4 bases for J; bases not matched to a gene: 12. CDR3 length: 17 residues. The receptor was derived from a young man in good health and CMV-seronegative. J is TRBJ2-5 and V is TRBV7-2; 7 bases align to TRBD1. Sequencing was performed on PBMCs. The CDR3, as DNA: TGTGCCAGCAGCTTAGGGTTCGGGACAGCCTTCGGAGAGACCCAGTACTTC. Translation gives CASSLGFGTAFGETQYF.